The 2 T cell receptor beta chains below come from one sample, sequenced in a study of cytomegalovirus exposure and HLA in healthy donors. 13 Jbeta primers and 60 Vbeta primers were used for the PCR. Method: immunoSEQ multiplex PCR; TCRdb's copy keeps in-frame clones and lacks some. The sample yields 150,000 to 200,000 clones, around 77% seen once. The specimen sequenced was PBMCs. These receptors originate from a man under 40 in good health and CMV-seronegative.

The gene calls are TRBV27 and TRBJ2-5; a weak D match, TRBD2 (5 bases). CDR1 and CDR2 (germline): MNHEY, SMNVEV (reference sequence). V dropped 6 bases and J dropped 1 base, with 18 bases sitting between them. The CDR3 is 16 amino acids. In DNA form, the CDR3 reads TGTGCCAGCAGAGGACTGGCGGTAGCTTCCCAAGAGACCCAGTACTTC. Amino acid sequence: CASRGLAVASQETQYF.

This clone turned up a few times. The chain employs TRBV19 and TRBJ1-2; TRBD1 matches at 7 bases. Unmatched junction bases numbered 6, after V lost 4 bases and J lost 4 bases. The V gene's germline CDR1 is LNHDA and CDR2 SQIVND (reference sequence). CDR3 length: 14 amino acids. The CDR3 here is CASSRDRGTYGYTF. CDR3 nucleotide sequence: TGTGCCAGTAGTAGGGACAGAGGCACCTATGGCTACACCTTC.